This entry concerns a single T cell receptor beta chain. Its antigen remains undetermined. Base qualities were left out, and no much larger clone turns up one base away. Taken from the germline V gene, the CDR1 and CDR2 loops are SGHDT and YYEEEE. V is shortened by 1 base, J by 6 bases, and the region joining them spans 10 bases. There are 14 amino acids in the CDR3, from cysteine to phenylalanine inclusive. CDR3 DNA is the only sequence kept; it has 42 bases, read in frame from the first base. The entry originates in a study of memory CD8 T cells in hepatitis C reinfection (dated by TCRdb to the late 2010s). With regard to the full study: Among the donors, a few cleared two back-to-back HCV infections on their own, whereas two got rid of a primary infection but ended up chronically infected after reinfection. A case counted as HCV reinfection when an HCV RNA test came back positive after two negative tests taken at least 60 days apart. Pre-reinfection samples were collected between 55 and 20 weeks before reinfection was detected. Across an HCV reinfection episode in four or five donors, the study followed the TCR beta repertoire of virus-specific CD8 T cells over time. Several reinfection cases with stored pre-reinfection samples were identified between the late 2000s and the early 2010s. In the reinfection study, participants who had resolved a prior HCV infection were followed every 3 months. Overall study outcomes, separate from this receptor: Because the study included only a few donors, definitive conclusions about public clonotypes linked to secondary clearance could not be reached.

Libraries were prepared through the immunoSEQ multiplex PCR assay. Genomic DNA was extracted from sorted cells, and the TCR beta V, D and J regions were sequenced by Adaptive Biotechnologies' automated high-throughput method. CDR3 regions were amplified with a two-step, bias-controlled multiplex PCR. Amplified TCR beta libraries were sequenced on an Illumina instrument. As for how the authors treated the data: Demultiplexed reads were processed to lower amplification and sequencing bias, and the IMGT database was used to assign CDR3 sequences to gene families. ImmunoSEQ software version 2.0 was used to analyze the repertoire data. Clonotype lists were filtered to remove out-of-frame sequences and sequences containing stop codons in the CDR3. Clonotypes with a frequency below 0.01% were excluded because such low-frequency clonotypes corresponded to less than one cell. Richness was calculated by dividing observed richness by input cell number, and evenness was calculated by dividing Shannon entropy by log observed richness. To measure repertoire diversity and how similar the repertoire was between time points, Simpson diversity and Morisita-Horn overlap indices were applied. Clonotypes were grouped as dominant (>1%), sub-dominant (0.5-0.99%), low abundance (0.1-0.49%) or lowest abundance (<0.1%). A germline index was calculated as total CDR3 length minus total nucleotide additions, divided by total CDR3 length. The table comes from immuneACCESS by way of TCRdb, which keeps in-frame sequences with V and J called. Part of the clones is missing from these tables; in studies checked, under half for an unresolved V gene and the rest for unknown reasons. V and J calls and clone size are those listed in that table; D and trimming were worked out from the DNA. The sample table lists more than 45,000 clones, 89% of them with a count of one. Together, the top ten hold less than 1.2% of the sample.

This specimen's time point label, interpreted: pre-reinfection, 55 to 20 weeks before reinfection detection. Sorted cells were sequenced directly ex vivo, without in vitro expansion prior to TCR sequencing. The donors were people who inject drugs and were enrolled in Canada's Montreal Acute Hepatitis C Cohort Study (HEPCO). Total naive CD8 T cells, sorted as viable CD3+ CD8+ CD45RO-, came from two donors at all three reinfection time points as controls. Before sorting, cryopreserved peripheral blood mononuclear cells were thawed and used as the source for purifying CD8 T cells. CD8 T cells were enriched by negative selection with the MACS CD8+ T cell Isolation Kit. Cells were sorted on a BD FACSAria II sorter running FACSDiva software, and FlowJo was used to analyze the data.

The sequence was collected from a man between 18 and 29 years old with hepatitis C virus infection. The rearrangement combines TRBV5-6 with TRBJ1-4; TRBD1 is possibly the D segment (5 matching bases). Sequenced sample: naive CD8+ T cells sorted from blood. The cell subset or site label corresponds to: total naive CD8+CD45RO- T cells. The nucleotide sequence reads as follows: TGTGCCAGCAGCTTGTGGGGGGAGTATGAAAAACTGTTTTTT. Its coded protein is CASSLWGEYEKLFF.